These T cell receptor beta chains were read from a single sample in a study of OX40 agonist ivuxolimab in advanced cancers. Sequencing was performed with immunoSEQ multiplex PCR; in TCRdb, only in-frame clones are kept and a portion is missing. The data hold about 34,000 clones, with around 80% observed a single time. The starting material was CD4+ or CD8+ T cells sorted from blood, obtained in a trial of the OX40 agonist ivuxolimab. The receptors here all came from an adult with an advanced solid tumor such as melanoma, head and neck, liver or kidney cancer. Each CDR3 is given without its conserved first and last residue.

v_gene | len | CDR3aa
TRBV6-6 | 13 | ASSYGQGMVDTQY
TRBV18 | 14 | ASSEFLGQGHGELF
TRBV7-2 | 12 | ASSTGLGFEEQY
TRBV4-1 | 14 | ASSRGTGVSGNTIY
TRBV14 | 12 | ASSWTGVTYEQY
TRBV5-1 | 14 | ASSLFIAGGTDTQY
TRBV28 | 11 | ASRNREKRKTV
TRBV7-3 | 14 | ASSLSSGGARETQY
TRBV28 | 13 | ASSTTGTGDEKLF
TRBV2 | 10 | ASSVTVGEQY
TRBV27 | 12 | ASSLYGHGAEAF
TRBV10-2 | 12 | ASPGTEHNSPLH
TRBV5-6 | 12 | ASSSLWTSGEQF
TRBV28 | 12 | ASKRTGGTYEQY
TRBV7-9 | 17 | ASSLPRGGELRDTGELF
TRBV15 | 14 | ATSRGGGGMNTEAF
TRBV18 | 12 | ASSPLGQDQPQH
TRBV12-5 | 13 | ASGLRDPHTDTQY
TRBV29-1 | 9 | SVDDGYGYT